Listed below are T cell receptor beta chains from one sample, sequenced in a study of T cell repertoires in cytomegalovirus infection. Each CDR3 protein gets one entry after TCRdb re-called the reads with MiXCR. The sample carries over 250,000 distinct CDR3 sequences, under 25% recorded once. Antigens of these TCRs are unknown. Sequenced here: cultured PBMCs, sampled from culture after CMV antigen stimulation. These receptor sequences come from a human donor in good health (CMV status not recorded). Some clones in this sample may be carry-over from other donors' samples. Both conserved end residues are trimmed from each CDR3. The D gene is left open where the match is weak. Only part of the rows carry a size: once, few, many, or a class if the clone is expanded.

>TRBJ2-5|TRBD1|few|13|TRBV24-1
ATSDAGTGQETQY
>TRBJ1-2|.|.|14|TRBV12-3/TRBV12-4
ASSLDNSRSNYGYT
>TRBJ2-1|TRBD2|.|14|TRBV6-2/TRBV6-3
ASSYPTGGPFNEQF
>TRBJ1-5|.|.|11|TRBV29-1
SVEGITNQPQH
>TRBJ1-5|.|many|15|TRBV7-2
ASSLISRGSSNQPQH
>TRBJ2-7|TRBD1|few|13|TRBV12-3/TRBV12-4
ASKLVGQGGYEQY
>TRBJ1-5|.|.|13|TRBV27
ASSLLGQGNQPQH
>TRBJ2-1|.|few|11|TRBV20-1
SARGDIYNEQF
>TRBJ2-7|.|.|14|TRBV5-4
ASSLEGGQSSYEQY
>TRBJ2-3|TRBD2|few|16|TRBV11-2
ASSLVRLAGGGADTQY
>TRBJ1-1|.|many|11|TRBV27
ASSLTANTEAF
>TRBJ1-1|.|few|10|TRBV12-3/TRBV12-4
ASSLRRTEAF
>TRBJ2-4|TRBD2|many|17|TRBV5-1
ASSPTEGSGGLAKNIQY
>TRBJ1-4|.|.|13|TRBV11-3
ASSLGGSTNEKLF
>TRBJ2-1|.|.|10|TRBV7-6
ASSLVIPEQF
>TRBJ2-7|TRBD2|.|16|TRBV27
ASSPYQGLAGGRYEQY
>TRBJ2-7|TRBD1|.|11|TRBV6-2/TRBV6-3
ASATGTGHEQY
>TRBJ1-6|.|few|10|TRBV25-1
ASSVVNSPLH
>TRBJ2-1|.|few|11|TRBV19
ASTLREIDEQF
>TRBJ1-1|.|few|13|TRBV7-2
ASSLGSGWGTEAF
>TRBJ2-1|.|few|14|TRBV14
ASSQLLRTQYNEQF
>TRBJ2-1|.|few|11|TRBV7-2
ASSFERLNEQF
>TRBJ1-5|.|few|13|TRBV7-2
ASSSDGLYNQPQH
>TRBJ2-1|.|few|14|TRBV4-3
ASSQQVRQEGGEQF
>TRBJ2-7|TRBD2|many|13|TRBV5-4
ASSLGTSELYEQY
>TRBJ2-1|TRBD2|few|13|TRBV20-1
SARPTSGRTNEQF
>TRBJ2-1|TRBD2|.|13|TRBV7-2
ASSQTSGVPNEQF
>TRBJ2-1|.|once|14|TRBV28
ASSPIHPVRFNEQF
>TRBJ2-3|TRBD2|many|14|TRBV7-2
ASSSGLARGSDTQY
>TRBJ2-7|TRBD1|many|18|TRBV10-3
AISELAGQGPRKRSYEQY
>TRBJ2-5|TRBD2|many|13|TRBV7-2
ASTSPSGSQETQY
>TRBJ2-3|TRBD2|few|14|TRBV4-1
ASSRGRAYGTDTQY
>TRBJ1-1|TRBD1|few|19|TRBV19
ASARWTWDLGQGTVGTEAF
>TRBJ2-3|TRBD2|many|12|TRBV6-1
ASGREEVTDTQY
>TRBJ2-5|.|once|12|TRBV15
ATKPSTGQETQY
>TRBJ2-3|.|.|13|TRBV19
ASSNSGIGADTQY
>TRBJ2-7|.|few|10|TRBV28
ASSLLTYEQY
>TRBJ1-1|.|.|13|TRBV25-1
ASSEFPGADTEAF
>TRBJ1-2|.|.|10|TRBV5-4
ASVEDNYGYT
>TRBJ1-5|TRBD1|.|13|TRBV7-8
ASSVTGVLLQPQH
>TRBJ2-1|TRBD2|.|14|TRBV6-5
ASRSIAGERRDEQF
>TRBJ2-1|.|many|14|TRBV5-1
ASSPGPAGPMREQF
>TRBJ1-1|.|.|11|TRBV6-4
ASSKVWDTEAF
>TRBJ1-2|TRBD1|.|13|TRBV12-3/TRBV12-4
ASRSTGTGKRGYT
>TRBJ2-7|TRBD2|many|12|TRBV7-2
ASSLTSGAYEQY
>TRBJ2-5|.|few|14|TRBV12-3/TRBV12-4
ASSPPLPGESETQY
>TRBJ2-1|.|many|12|TRBV7-2
ASSLNPANNEQF
>TRBJ1-3|.|few|14|TRBV12-3/TRBV12-4
ASSLVGWGTGNTIY
>TRBJ2-1|.|few|11|TRBV27
ASSFSGTNEQF
>TRBJ2-7|.|few|14|TRBV6-2/TRBV6-3
ASNESPRDQNYEQY
>TRBJ2-6|.|many|13|TRBV11-3
ASSLSTSGANVLT
>TRBJ2-1|.|few|10|TRBV7-9
ASSLVGGEQF
>TRBJ1-6|TRBD1|few|15|TRBV13
ASSLSAGTGRNSPLH